The present entry profiles one T cell receptor (beta chain) with its context. Original processing methods: Amplification with reference gene primers provided the estimates of nucleated cell counts. This table comes from immunoSEQ multiplex PCR, and its TCRdb copy is limited to in-frame clones, with some not included. That table is the source of V, J and clone size, and D and trimming were worked out from the DNA. This table holds about 75,000 clones, around 90% found once. This record belongs to a study of blood T cell repertoires in COVID-19. Study background: Samples came from the United States, Italy and Spain, spanning acute and convalescent COVID-19. From T cells, B-cell-depleted T cells, or PBMCs came the material, which was cDNA or gDNA.

The sequence derives from a human donor in a cohort sampled during active COVID-19. The sequenced sample consisted of peripheral blood.

The CDR3 region is CASSLSQGNTIYF. The CDR3, as DNA: TGTGCCAGCAGCTTATCACAGGGTAACACCATATATTTT. V and J are TRBV7-9 and TRBJ1-3, with D perhaps matching TRBD1 (6 bases). Germline CDR1 SEHNR, CDR2 FQNEAQ (reference sequence). This CDR3 is 13 amino acids long. V lost 2 bases and J lost 7, with 9 bases in between.